This TCR beta chain was profiled in a study of tumor and adjacent non-tumor tissue in lung cancer. Study summary: There were 11 to 13 adenocarcinoma, a couple of squamous cell carcinoma and 1 small cell lung cancer cases.

Study conclusions and caveats: Normal lung showed higher cumulative top 100 clone frequency than tumor. Higher tumor TCR diversity was associated with shorter survival. TCR diversity was significantly greater in tumor than normal lung tissue.

This clonotype was seen many times. The antigen is undetermined. The template was RNA from unsorted bulk tissue. The normal lung tissue was taken more than 3 cm from the tumor edge. V was shortened by 4 bases and J by 6 bases, with 19 bases between the two germline ends. The V gene's germline CDR1 is LGHNA and CDR2 YNFKEQ. The CDR3 covers 15 residues. TCRbeta libraries were built with three rounds of nested PCR, modified from ARM-PCR. A single record per CDR3 protein comes from TCRdb applying MiXCR to the multiplex PCR reads. The table shows 80,000 to 130,000 distinct CDR3 sequences, with around three fifths occurring only once.

The sequence was collected from a man aged 30-40 years with non-small cell lung cancer. The sample consisted of distant non-tumor lung tissue. The chain links TRBV4-2 to TRBJ2-7, with D perhaps matching TRBD2 (5 bases). CDR3 sequence reads: CASSLATIRGPEQYF. CDR3 sequence (DNA): TGTGCCAGCAGCCTCGCGACTATTAGAGGGCCCGAGCAGTACTTC.